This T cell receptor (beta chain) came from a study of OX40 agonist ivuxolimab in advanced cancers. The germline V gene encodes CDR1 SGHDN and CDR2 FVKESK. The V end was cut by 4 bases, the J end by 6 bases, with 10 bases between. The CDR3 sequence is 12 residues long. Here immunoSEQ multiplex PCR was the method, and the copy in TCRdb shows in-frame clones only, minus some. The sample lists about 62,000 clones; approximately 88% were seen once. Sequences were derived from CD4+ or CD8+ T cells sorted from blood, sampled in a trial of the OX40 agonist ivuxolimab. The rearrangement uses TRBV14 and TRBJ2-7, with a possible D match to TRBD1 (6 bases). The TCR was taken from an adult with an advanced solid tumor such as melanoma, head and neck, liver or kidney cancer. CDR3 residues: CASSRQDLEQYF. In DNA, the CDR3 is TGTGCCAGCAGCCGACAGGATCTCGAGCAGTACTTC.